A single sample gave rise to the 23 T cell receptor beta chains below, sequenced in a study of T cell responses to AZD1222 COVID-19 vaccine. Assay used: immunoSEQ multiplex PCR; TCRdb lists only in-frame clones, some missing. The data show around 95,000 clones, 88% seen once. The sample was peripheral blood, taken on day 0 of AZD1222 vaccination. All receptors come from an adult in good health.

CDR3 sequence reads: CAISELQGPNQPQHF. DNA of the CDR3: TGTGCCATCAGTGAGTTACAGGGCCCCAATCAGCCCCAGCATTTT. This sequence joins TRBV10-3 and TRBJ1-5, with a possible D match to TRBD1 (6 bases). The CDR3 totals 15 residues. Germline CDR1 reads ENHRY; CDR2 reads SYGVKD. V dropped 1 base and J dropped 3 bases, with 10 bases sitting between them.

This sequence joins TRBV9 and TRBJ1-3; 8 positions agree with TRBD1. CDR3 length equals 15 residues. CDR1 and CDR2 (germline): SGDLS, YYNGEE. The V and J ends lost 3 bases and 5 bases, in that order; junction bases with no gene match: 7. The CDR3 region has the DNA TGTGCCAGCAGCGCCCAGGACAGGGCACGAAACACCATATATTTT. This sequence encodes CASSAQDRARNTIYF.

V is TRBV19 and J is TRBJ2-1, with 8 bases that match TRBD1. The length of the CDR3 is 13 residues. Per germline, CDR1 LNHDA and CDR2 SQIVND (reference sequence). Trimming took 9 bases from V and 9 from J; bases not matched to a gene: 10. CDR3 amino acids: CASAGQGLSEQFF. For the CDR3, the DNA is TGTGCCAGCGCTGGACAGGGTCTGAGTGAGCAGTTCTTC.

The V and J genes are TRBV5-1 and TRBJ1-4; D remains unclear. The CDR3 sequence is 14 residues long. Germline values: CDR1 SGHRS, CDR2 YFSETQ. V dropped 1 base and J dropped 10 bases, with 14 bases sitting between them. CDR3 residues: CASSLHLSLGKLFF. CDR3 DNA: TGCGCCAGCAGCTTGCATCTTTCACTAGGAAAACTGTTTTTT.

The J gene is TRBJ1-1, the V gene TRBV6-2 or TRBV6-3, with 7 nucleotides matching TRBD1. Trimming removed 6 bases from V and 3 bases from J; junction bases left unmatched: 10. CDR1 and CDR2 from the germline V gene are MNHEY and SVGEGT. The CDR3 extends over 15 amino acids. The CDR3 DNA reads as TGTGCCAGCAGCCAAAGGAGACAGGGTGACACTGAAGCTTTCTTT. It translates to CASSQRRQGDTEAFF.

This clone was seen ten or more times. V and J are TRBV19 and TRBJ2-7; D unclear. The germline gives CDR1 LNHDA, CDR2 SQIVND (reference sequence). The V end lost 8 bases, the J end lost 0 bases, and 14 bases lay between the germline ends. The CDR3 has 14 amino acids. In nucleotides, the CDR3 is TGTGCCAGTCAACGGAGCCCCAGCTCCTACGAGCAGTACTTC. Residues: CASQRSPSSYEQYF.

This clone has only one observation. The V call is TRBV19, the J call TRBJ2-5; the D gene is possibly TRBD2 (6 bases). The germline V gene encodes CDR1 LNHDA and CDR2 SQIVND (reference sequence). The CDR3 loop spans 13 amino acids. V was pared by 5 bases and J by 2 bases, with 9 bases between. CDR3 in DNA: TGTGCCAGTAGTGGGGGGAGGCAAGAGACCCAGTACTTC. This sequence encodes CASSGGRQETQYF.

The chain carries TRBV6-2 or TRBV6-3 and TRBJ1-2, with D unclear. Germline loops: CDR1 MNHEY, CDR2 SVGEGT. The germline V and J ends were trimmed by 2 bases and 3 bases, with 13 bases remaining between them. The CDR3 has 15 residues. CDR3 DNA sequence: TGTGCCAGCAGTTACGTGACGGGGTTGTACTATGGCTACACCTTC. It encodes CASSYVTGLYYGYTF.

The CDR3 loop reads CALQGSDYGYTF. Here the CDR3 DNA reads TGTGCCTTACAGGGGTCCGACTATGGCTACACCTTC. The chain links TRBV30 to TRBJ1-2; 7 bases align to TRBD1. Losses at the gene ends were 7 bases for V and 3 bases for J; bases not matched to a gene: 5. Germline-derived CDR1 and CDR2 are GTSNPN and SVGIG (reference sequence). The CDR3 has 12 residues. The variable domain in full, with the rest retrieved from reference TRBV30 and TRBJ1-2, is SQTIHQWPATLVQPVGSPLSLECTVEGTSNPNLYWYRQAAGRGLQLLFYSVGIGQISSEVPQNLSASRPQDRQFILSSKKLLLSDSGFYLCALQGSDYGYTFGSGTRLTVV.

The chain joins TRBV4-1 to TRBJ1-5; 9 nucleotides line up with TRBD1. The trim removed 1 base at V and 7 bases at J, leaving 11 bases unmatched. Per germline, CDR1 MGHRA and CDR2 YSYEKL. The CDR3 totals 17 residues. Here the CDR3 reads CASSQGLGQGWLQPQHF. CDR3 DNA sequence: TGCGCCAGCAGCCAAGGATTAGGACAGGGGTGGTTGCAGCCCCAGCATTTT.

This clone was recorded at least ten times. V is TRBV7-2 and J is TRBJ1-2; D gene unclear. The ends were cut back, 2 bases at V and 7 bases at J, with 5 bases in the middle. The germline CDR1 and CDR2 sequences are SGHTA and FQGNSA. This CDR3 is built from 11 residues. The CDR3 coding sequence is TGTGCCAGCAGCTTAACAGTTGGCTACACCTTC. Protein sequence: CASSLTVGYTF.

CDR3 amino acids: CASSTGGPRETQYF. Here the CDR3 DNA reads TGCGCCAGCAGCACAGGGGGGCCCCGAGAGACCCAGTACTTC. The J gene is TRBJ2-5, the V gene TRBV4-1, with 8 bases aligning to TRBD1. There are 14 residues in the CDR3. J was trimmed by 4 bases and V by 5 bases; bases with no gene match: 6. Germline CDR1 and CDR2: MGHRA and YSYEKL.

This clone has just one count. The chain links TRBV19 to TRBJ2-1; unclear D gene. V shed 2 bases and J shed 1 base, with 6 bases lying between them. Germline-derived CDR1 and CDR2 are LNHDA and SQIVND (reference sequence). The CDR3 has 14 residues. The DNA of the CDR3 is TGTGCCAGTAGTATAAGCGCATCCTACAATGAGCAGTTCTTC. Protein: CASSISASYNEQFF. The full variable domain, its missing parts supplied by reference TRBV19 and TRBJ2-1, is DGGITQSPKYLFRKEGQNVTLSCEQNLNHDAMYWYRQDPGQGLRLIYYSQIVNDFQKGDIAEGYSVSREKKESFPLTVTSAQKNPTAFYLCASSISASYNEQFFGPGTRLTVL.

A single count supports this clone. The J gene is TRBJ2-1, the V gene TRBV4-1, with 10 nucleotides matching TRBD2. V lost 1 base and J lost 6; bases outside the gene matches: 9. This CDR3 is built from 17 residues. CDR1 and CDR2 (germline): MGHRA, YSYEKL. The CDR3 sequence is CASSQVDLGLARNEQFF. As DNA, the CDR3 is TGCGCCAGCAGCCAAGTTGATTTGGGACTAGCGCGCAATGAGCAGTTCTTC.

CDR3 in amino acids: CASSLGEQGGNQPQHF. Here the CDR3 DNA reads TGTGCCAGCAGTTTAGGGGAGCAGGGGGGCAATCAGCCCCAGCATTTT. The V gene is TRBV28, the J gene TRBJ1-5; 7 positions agree with TRBD1. The CDR3 is 16 residues long. In germline, CDR1 is MDHEN, CDR2 SYDVKM. The J segment lost 2 bases and the V segment lost 2 bases, leaving 6 bases of the junction unmatched.

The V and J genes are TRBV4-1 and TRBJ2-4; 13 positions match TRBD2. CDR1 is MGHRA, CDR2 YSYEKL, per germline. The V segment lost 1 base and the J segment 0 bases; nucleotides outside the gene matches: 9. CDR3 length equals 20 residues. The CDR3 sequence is CASSQGPGTSGERAKNIQYF. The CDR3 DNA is TGCGCCAGCAGCCAAGGTCCCGGGACTAGCGGGGAAAGAGCCAAAAACATTCAGTACTTC.

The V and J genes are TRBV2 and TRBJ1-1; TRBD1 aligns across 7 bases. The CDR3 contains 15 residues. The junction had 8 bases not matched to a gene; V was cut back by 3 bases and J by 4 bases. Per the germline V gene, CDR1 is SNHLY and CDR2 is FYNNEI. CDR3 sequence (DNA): TGTGCCAGCAGTGACCAGGGGGATGGGAGCACTGAAGCTTTCTTT. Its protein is CASSDQGDGSTEAFF.

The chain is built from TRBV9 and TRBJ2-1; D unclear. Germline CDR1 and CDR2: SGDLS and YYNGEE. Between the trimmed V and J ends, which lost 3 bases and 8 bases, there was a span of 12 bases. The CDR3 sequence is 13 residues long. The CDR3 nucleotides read TGTGCCAGCAGCGGAGGAAGATGGGATGAGCAGTTCTTC. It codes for CASSGGRWDEQFF.

Here the CDR3 reads CASSSPREGKTEAFF. CDR3 sequence (DNA): TGCGCCAGCAGCTCCCCCAGGGAAGGAAAGACTGAAGCTTTCTTT. V is TRBV5-1 and J is TRBJ1-1; D might be TRBD1 (5 bases). The germline V and J ends were trimmed by 3 bases and 5 bases, with 17 bases remaining between them. This CDR3 is built from 15 residues. Per the germline V gene, CDR1 is SGHRS and CDR2 is YFSETQ. The whole variable domain, filled in from reference TRBV5-1 and TRBJ1-1, reads KAGVTQTPRYLIKTRGQQVTLSCSPISGHRSVSWYQQTPGQGLQFLFEYFSETQRNKGNFPGRFSGRQFSNSRSEMNVSTLELGDSALYLCASSSPREGKTEAFFGQGTRLTVV.

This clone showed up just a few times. The CDR3, as DNA: TGTGCCAGCAGTTATTCCGGGGGCCCCAGGGACGAGCAGTACTTC. Its translation: CASSYSGGPRDEQYF. The chain recombines TRBV6-6 with TRBJ2-7, with D possibly called TRBD1 or TRBD2 (6 bases each). The V end lost 3 bases, the J end lost 5 bases, and 17 bases lay between the germline ends. Germline values: CDR1 MNHNY, CDR2 SVGAGI (reference sequence). The CDR3 runs 15 residues.

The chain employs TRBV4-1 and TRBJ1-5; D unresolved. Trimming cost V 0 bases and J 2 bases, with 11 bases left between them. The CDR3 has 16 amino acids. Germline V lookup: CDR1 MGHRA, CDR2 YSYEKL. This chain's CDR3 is CASSQDPVGGNQPQHF. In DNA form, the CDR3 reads TGCGCCAGCAGCCAAGATCCGGTTGGTGGCAATCAGCCCCAGCATTTT.

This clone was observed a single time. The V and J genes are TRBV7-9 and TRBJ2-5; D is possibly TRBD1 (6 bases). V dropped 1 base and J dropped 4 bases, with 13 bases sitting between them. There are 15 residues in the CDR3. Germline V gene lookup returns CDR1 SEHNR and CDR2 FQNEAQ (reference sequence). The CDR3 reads CASSLGQARVETQYF. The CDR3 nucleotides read TGTGCCAGCAGCTTAGGACAGGCGCGTGTAGAGACCCAGTACTTC.

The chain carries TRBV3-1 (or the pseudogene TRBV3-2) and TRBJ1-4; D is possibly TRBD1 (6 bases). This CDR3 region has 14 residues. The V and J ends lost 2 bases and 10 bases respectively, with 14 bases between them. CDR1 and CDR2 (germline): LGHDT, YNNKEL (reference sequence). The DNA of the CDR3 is TGTGCCAGCAGCCAAAAAACAGGGTACGGAAAACTGTTTTTT. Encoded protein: CASSQKTGYGKLFF.